Here is one T cell receptor beta chain with its context. Its antigen is undetermined. The CDR3 totals 14 residues. Trimming took off 6 bases at V and 4 bases at J, with 13 bases between the two ends. TCRdb re-called the reads with MiXCR, one entry per CDR3 protein. The data contain approximately 910,000 distinct CDR3 sequences, around 32% of them seen just once; the ten biggest clones take up around 15%. This record comes from a study of T cell repertoires in cytomegalovirus infection. V is TRBV12-3 or TRBV12-4 and J is TRBJ2-1; D perhaps matches TRBD1 (6 bases). The sequence was collected from a human donor in good health (CMV status not recorded). Some clones in this sample may be carry-over from other donors' samples. This material consisted of cultured CD8+ T cells from PBMCs, taken from culture after CMV antigen stimulation. CDR3 in amino acids: CASSSPGTYNEQFF. CDR3 nucleotides: TGTGCCAGCAGCAGCCCTGGGACATACAATGAGCAGTTCTTC.